The clone carrying this T cell receptor (beta chain) showed up just a few times. Its antigen is as yet unknown. TCRdb re-called the reads with MiXCR, one entry per CDR3 protein. Of over 250,000 distinct CDR3 sequences in the sample, approximately 22% were seen once. The CDR3 loop spans 16 amino acids. Germline V gene lookup returns CDR1 SGHAT and CDR2 FQNNGV. Trimming left V 6 bases short and J 1 base short, with 18 bases between. This entry belongs to a study of T cell repertoires in cytomegalovirus infection. Study background: In public TCR beta signatures, there were indications of both CMV infection and matching HLA type. Study-wide results and caveats: There were HLA-C-restricted CMV-specific TCR beta clonotypes dominating the ex vivo response.

The chain combines TRBV11-2 with TRBJ1-2; D is possibly TRBD1 (6 bases). Sequenced material: cultured PBMCs, taken from culture after CMV antigen stimulation. The TCR comes from a human donor in good health (CMV status not recorded). Some clones in this sample may be carry-over from other donors' samples. The CDR3 sequence: CASRSHDRRFNYGYTF. The CDR3 DNA reads as TGTGCCAGCAGATCCCATGACAGGCGGTTTAACTATGGCTACACCTTC. The full variable domain, in which reference TRBV11-2 and TRBJ1-2 provide the parts outside the CDR3, is EAGVAQSPRYKIIEKRQSVAFWCNPISGHATLYWYQQILGQGPKLLIQFQNNGVVDDSQLPKDRFSAERLKGVDSTLKIQPAKLEDSAVYLCASRSHDRRFNYGYTFGSGTRLTVV.